The entry below gives a single T cell receptor beta chain sequence along with its context. This clonotype came up a few times. Its cognate antigen has yet to be identified. Within one base of it there is no much larger clone, and no base qualities were kept. The data were taken from a study of T cells after yellow fever vaccination (dated by TCRdb to between 2018 and 2020). Notes on the research overall: Libraries from fractions with low cell numbers were prepared with the SMART-Seq v4 Ultra Low Input RNA kit. To follow T-cell clones before and after both primary and booster YFV17D yellow fever vaccination, bulk TCR alpha and beta repertoires underwent longitudinal sequencing. Two healthy male donors, one aged 18 to 29 and one aged 30 to 39 years, were included in the cohort. Bulk PBMC replicates and cell subsets were isolated from blood drawn at multiple timepoints before and after both primary and secondary immunization.

Data came from an Illumina NovaSeq 6000. TCR cDNA was synthesized by 5'RACE template switching, which introduced a universal primer site and unique molecular identifiers. cDNA synthesis was primed from both the TCR alpha and TCR beta constant segments. Libraries were amplified in two PCR steps, with sample barcodes and sequencing adapters added in the second step. Sequencing of the libraries was done on either Illumina HiSeq 2500 (2x100 bp) or NovaSeq (2x150 bp). Regarding the original processing steps: Reads were demultiplexed and collapsed into UMI consensus sequences with MIGEC, and V(D)J alignment was performed with MiXCR. Vaccine-responding clonotypes were defined with edgeR using replicate PBMC samples, requiring FDR below 0.01 and a log2 fold change above 5 up to day 15. Bulk clonotypes were assigned CD4 or CD8 identity according to which sequenced CD4 or CD8 repertoire held them at higher abundance. TCRdb's own reprocessing of the public reads used fastp at Q25 and MiXCR and kept productive beta chains. Identical CDR3 protein sequences are pooled into one entry, listed with their most common genes and DNA. V and J calls and clone size were set by TCRdb, not the authors. This sample has about 340,000 distinct CDR3 sequences in its table, and around 13% of those were observed once. Of the sample, 3.2% falls within the top ten clones.

The treatment or condition label, read with the paper, signifies: live attenuated yellow fever vaccine strain. PBMCs were isolated from peripheral blood using a standard Ficoll-Paque protocol. CD4 and CD8 T-cell fractions were isolated with Dynabeads CD4 and CD8 positive selection kits. RNA was extracted with TriZol from bulk PBMCs, CD4 and CD8 fractions, and dextramer-positive and dextramer-negative fractions. The paper's findings and limits, for the study overall: Only two donors were included in the study, so the extent to which the findings can be generalized is limited. Computational filtering was required because FACS-sorted repertoires could contain abundant contaminating clonotypes from the bulk population. Most clones expanded after primary vaccination (almost 97% of CD4 and 88% of CD8) were re-detected after the booster, suggesting that broad memory maintenance occurred. A small fraction of clonotypes appeared in both the CD4 and CD8 compartments, likely as a result of convergent recombination. The secondary T-cell response was found to be weaker but faster than the primary response, with a peak reached on day 5 rather than on day 15.

The germline V gene (reference sequence) provides CDR1 DFQATT and CDR2 SNEGSKA. Cut back by 6 bases and 7 bases, the V and J ends lie 11 bases apart. Including cysteine and phenylalanine, the CDR3 has 11 amino acids. The read is trimmed to its CDR3 DNA, 33 bases read in frame from base 1. The clonotype was recovered from a man aged 18 to 29 who received the YFV17D yellow fever vaccine. Here the chain combines TRBV20-1 and TRBJ2-3, with the D gene not clear enough to name. Sequencing was performed on CD4+ T cells sorted from PBMCs, taken 15 days after the yellow fever booster vaccination. The DNA sequence is given as TGCAGTGCATATCGTCAGAATACGCAGTATTTT. Its protein is CSAYRQNTQYF.